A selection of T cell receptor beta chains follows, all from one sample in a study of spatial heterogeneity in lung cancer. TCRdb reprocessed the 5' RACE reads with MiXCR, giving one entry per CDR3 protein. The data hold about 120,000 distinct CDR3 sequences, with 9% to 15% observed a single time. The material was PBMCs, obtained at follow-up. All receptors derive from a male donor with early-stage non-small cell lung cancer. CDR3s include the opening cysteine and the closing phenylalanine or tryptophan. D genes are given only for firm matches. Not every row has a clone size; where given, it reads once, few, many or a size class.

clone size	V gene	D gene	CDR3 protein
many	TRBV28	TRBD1	CASSNRDRADEQYF
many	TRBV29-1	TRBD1	CSVAGGTGFTDTQYF
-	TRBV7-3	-	CASSRRMDSNEQFF
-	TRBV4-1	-	CASSRGGQSTDTQYF
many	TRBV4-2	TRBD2	CASSLTGTSGGMGDTQYF
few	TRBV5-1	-	CASSPQGYGEKLFF
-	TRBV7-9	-	CASSTPSWRIGINYEQYF
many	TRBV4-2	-	CASSQGQERETQYF
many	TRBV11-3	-	CASSSRRDGELFF
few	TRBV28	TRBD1	CASSLGTGLNTGELFF
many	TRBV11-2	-	CASSLSPASQETQYF
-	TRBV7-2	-	CASSQGGTQYF
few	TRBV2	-	CASSSGDSSYNEQFF
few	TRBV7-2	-	CASSLRGAGSLSNEQFF
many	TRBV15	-	CATSTGIGNQPQHF
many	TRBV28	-	CASSLLGGNGYTF
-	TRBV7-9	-	CASSLSQGSPYNSPLHF
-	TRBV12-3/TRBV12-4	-	CASRRYSTYGYTF
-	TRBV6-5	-	CVRSRDAIYEQYF
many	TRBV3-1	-	CASGSSAIYF